This TCR beta chain originates from a study of OX40 agonist ivuxolimab in advanced cancers. Overall study findings and caveats: On average, CD8+ T cells had more expanded clones than CD4+. Blood T cells, both CD4+ and CD8+, expanded clonally by week 6 at 0.1 to 3.0 mg/kg.

Clones were read by immunoSEQ multiplex PCR, and TCRdb kept only the in-frame ones, dropping some. The data contain more than 65,000 clones, approximately 84% of them singletons. On this clone: The antigen is unknown.

Patients had blood sampled at baseline and again on cycle 4 day 1 and cycle 7 day 1. The sequence was obtained from an adult with an advanced solid tumor such as melanoma, head and neck, liver or kidney cancer. Sequencing was performed on CD4+ or CD8+ T cells sorted from blood, taken in a trial of the OX40 agonist ivuxolimab.

CDR3 residues: CASSEARLTSGADTQYF. CDR3 in DNA: TGTGCCAGCAGTGAAGCTAGGCTAACTAGCGGGGCAGATACGCAGTATTTT. The chain carries TRBV2 and TRBJ2-3, with TRBD2 matching over 10 bases. The CDR3 spans 17 residues. The germline V gene has CDR1 SNHLY and CDR2 FYNNEI. V was pared by 0 bases and J by 4 bases, with 7 bases of the junction left unmatched.